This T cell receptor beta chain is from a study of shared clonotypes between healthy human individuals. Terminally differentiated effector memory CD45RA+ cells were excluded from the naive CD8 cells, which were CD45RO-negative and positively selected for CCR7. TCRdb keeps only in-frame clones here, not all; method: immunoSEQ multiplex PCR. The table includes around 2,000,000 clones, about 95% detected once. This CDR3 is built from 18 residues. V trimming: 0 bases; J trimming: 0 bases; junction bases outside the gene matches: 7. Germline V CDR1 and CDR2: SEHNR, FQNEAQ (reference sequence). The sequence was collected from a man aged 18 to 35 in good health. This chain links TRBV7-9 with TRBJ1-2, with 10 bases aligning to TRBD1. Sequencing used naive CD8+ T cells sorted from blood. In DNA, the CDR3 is TGTGCCAGCAGCTTAGCGGGCCCCGGACAGGGGGCTAACTATGGCTACACCTTC. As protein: CASSLAGPGQGANYGYTF.